A selection of T cell receptor beta chains follows, all from one sample in a study of cytotoxic CD8 clonotypes in ibrutinib-treated CLL. Only in-frame clones appear in the TCRdb table, and some are missing; sequencing was by immunoSEQ multiplex PCR. Here the sample spans more than 75,000 clones, over 60% being singletons. The source material was PBMCs, sampled after 24 months of ibrutinib treatment. The receptors here all came from a human donor with chronic lymphocytic leukemia. Both conserved end residues are part of each CDR3. D genes are given only for firm matches. Clone size is stated in some rows and not others, as once, few, many or a class when expanded.

j_gene | d_gene | abundance | v_gene | CDR3nt | CDR3aa
TRBJ1-2 | . | . | TRBV9 | TGTGCCAGCAGCGTAGTCGGGAAGGGCTACACCTTC | CASSVVGKGYTF
TRBJ2-5 | . | few | TRBV11-3 | TGTGCCAGCAGCTCCCAGGTGGCTGAGACCCAGTACTTC | CASSSQVAETQYF
TRBJ2-6 | . | . | TRBV5-1 | TGCGCCAGCAGCTTGTCTAGGATTTCTATTTCCTCTGGGGCCAACGTCCTGACTTTC | CASSLSRISISSGANVLTF
TRBJ1-2 | . | . | TRBV2 | TGTGCCAGCAGTGTACCGGGACCTGTAGGGACTGGCTACACCTTC | CASSVPGPVGTGYTF
TRBJ1-5 | . | . | TRBV28 | TGTGCCAGCAGTTTCAACACCCCAAGGGGACAGCCCCAGCATTTT | CASSFNTPRGQPQHF
TRBJ1-5 | . | . | TRBV7-6 | TGTGCCAGCAGCTGGGGAGGGGATAGCAATCAGCCCCAGCATTTT | CASSWGGDSNQPQHF
TRBJ2-7 | TRBD2 | . | TRBV7-6 | TGTGCCAGCAGCTTAGTAAGCTCTAGCGGGAGCTACGAGCAGTACTTC | CASSLVSSSGSYEQYF
TRBJ2-1 | . | . | TRBV11-3 | TGTGCCAGCAGCCCCTCCCTCAGGGTAGCGACCCACAATGAGCAGTTCTTC | CASSPSLRVATHNEQFF
TRBJ1-2 | . | . | TRBV19 | TGTGCCAGTAGTACTTGGACAGCACATAACTATGGCTACACCTTC | CASSTWTAHNYGYTF
TRBJ1-2 | TRBD1 | . | TRBV4-1 | TGCGCCAGCAGCCAGATGGACAGGACAGCTAACTATGGCTACACCTTC | CASSQMDRTANYGYTF
TRBJ2-7 | . | . | TRBV5-5 | TGTGCCAGCAGCGTCATCAGAAGCCTCTCCTACGAGCAGTACTTC | CASSVIRSLSYEQYF
TRBJ2-2 | . | . | TRBV5-1 | TGCGCCAGCAGACGGGGGGCGAGCACCGGGGAGCTGTTTTTT | CASRRGASTGELFF
TRBJ2-7 | . | . | TRBV11-3 | TGTGCCAGCAGCCCCGGTCGGCGGGGAACCTACGAGCAGTACTTC | CASSPGRRGTYEQYF
TRBJ2-7 | . | . | TRBV7-9 | TGTGCCAGCAGCAAAGCCCCGGCGGGACCATCTTTC | CASSKAPAGPSF
TRBJ2-7 | TRBD2 | . | TRBV9 | TGTGCCAGCAGCCCCGGACTAGCGGGAGCCTACGAGCAGTACTTC | CASSPGLAGAYEQYF
TRBJ2-5 | . | . | TRBV27 | TGTGCCAGCAGCTTAACCACTAGGGGTAGTCAAGAGACCCAGTACTTC | CASSLTTRGSQETQYF
TRBJ2-7 | TRBD1 | . | TRBV18 | TGTGCCAGCTCACCTTCCGACAGGGGGACCCACGAGCAGTACTTC | CASSPSDRGTHEQYF
TRBJ1-2 | . | . | TRBV28 | TGTGCCAGCAGTTTAGGGGGGTATGGCTACACCTTC | CASSLGGYGYTF
TRBJ2-2 | TRBD2 | . | TRBV27 | TGTGCCAGCAGTTGGGGGAGGGGGAACACCGGGGAGCTGTTTTTT | CASSWGRGNTGELFF
TRBJ2-5 | . | . | TRBV6-1 | TGTGCCAGCAGCGTGAAAGAGACCCAGTACTTC | CASSVKETQYF
TRBJ2-3 | TRBD2 | . | TRBV5-1 | TGCGCCACCAGGACTAGCGGCGTAGGAGATACGCAGTATTTT | CATRTSGVGDTQYF
TRBJ1-1 | TRBD1 | . | TRBV6-1 | TGTGCCAGCAGTGAGTGGGGACAGGGGGCTGGAACTGAAGCTTTCTTT | CASSEWGQGAGTEAFF
TRBJ2-2 | . | . | TRBV7-8 | TGTGCCAGCAGCTTAGGAACACGACCCAACACCGGGGAGCTGTTTTTT | CASSLGTRPNTGELFF
TRBJ2-3 | . | . | TRBV9 | TGTGCCAGCAGCGTAGCCGAGGGGGCAGATACGCAGTATTTT | CASSVAEGADTQYF
TRBJ1-1 | . | . | TRBV11-3 | TGTGCCAGCAGCTTTGATCCCGTGAACACTGAAGCTTTCTTT | CASSFDPVNTEAFF
TRBJ2-7 | . | . | TRBV7-2 | TGTGCCAGCAGCCTTACCTACGAGCAGTACTTC | CASSLTYEQYF
TRBJ1-1 | . | . | TRBV13 | TGTGCCAGCAGCCCGAGGGCGGACACTGAAGCTTTCTTT | CASSPRADTEAFF
TRBJ1-6 | . | . | TRBV27 | TGTGCCAGCAGTTCCACCGACAGTTCAAATTCACCCCTCCACTTT | CASSSTDSSNSPLHF
TRBJ1-5 | . | . | TRBV2 | TGTGCCAGCAGTGACTCCAGCTTCTATCAGCCCCAGCATTTT | CASSDSSFYQPQHF
TRBJ2-3 | . | . | TRBV6-1 | TGTGCCAGCAGTGCGGGCGGGAGCACAGATACGCAGTATTTT | CASSAGGSTDTQYF
TRBJ2-7 | TRBD2 | . | TRBV19 | TGTGCCAGTAGTAACCCTAGCGGGTCCTTCTACGAGCAGTACTTC | CASSNPSGSFYEQYF
TRBJ1-5 | TRBD1 | . | TRBV19 | TGTGCCAGTAGTAAAGGGGGCGTTCAGCCCCAGCATTTT | CASSKGGVQPQHF
TRBJ2-5 | . | . | TRBV4-2 | TGTGCCAGCAGCCAAGATCCAGGCTTGTGGGAGACCCAGTACTTC | CASSQDPGLWETQYF
TRBJ2-7 | TRBD1 | . | TRBV19 | TGTGCCAGTAGCCCCGGGACAGGGGTAGACGAGCAGTACTTC | CASSPGTGVDEQYF
TRBJ2-3 | . | . | TRBV15 | TGTGCCACCAGCTCCCGGTCGGGGTCGGGCACAGATACGCAGTATTTT | CATSSRSGSGTDTQYF
TRBJ2-6 | TRBD1 | few | TRBV5-1 | TGCGCCAGCAGCTTGGCCACAGGGGGCGCTGGGGCCAACGTCCTGACTTTC | CASSLATGGAGANVLTF
TRBJ1-6 | . | . | TRBV18 | TGTGCCAGCTCAGTGACAGCAACCACCTATAATTCACCCCTCCACTTT | CASSVTATTYNSPLHF
TRBJ1-2 | TRBD1 | . | TRBV11-2 | TGTGCCAGCAGCGACCAGGGGGGGAGAGCTAACTATGGCTACACCTTC | CASSDQGGRANYGYTF
TRBJ1-5 | . | few | TRBV19 | TGTGCCAGTAGTATATTCTCCCCCCTTAGCAATCAGCCCCAGCATTTT | CASSIFSPLSNQPQHF
TRBJ2-3 | TRBD1 | . | TRBV2 | TGTGCCACGGGACAGGGGCCCGGTGATACGCAGTATTTT | CATGQGPGDTQYF
TRBJ2-3 | . | once | TRBV5-4 | TGTGCCAGCAGCTTAAGTTTAGATACGCAGTATTTT | CASSLSLDTQYF
TRBJ2-6 | TRBD1 | . | TRBV5-1 | TGCGCCAGCAGCCCCGAGCCCGACAGGGCCCTGACTTTC | CASSPEPDRALTF
TRBJ2-4 | . | . | TRBV6-6 | TGTGCCAGCAACCTACAGGGAGGCAAAAACATTCAGTACTTC | CASNLQGGKNIQYF
TRBJ2-5 | . | . | TRBV29-1 | TGCAGCGTCCCCGGACGGGGGGCAGGCGAGACCCAGTACTTC | CSVPGRGAGETQYF
TRBJ1-1 | . | . | TRBV4-1 | TGCGCCAGCAGCCGGAAAGGGACCGCGAACACTGAAGCTTTCTTT | CASSRKGTANTEAFF
TRBJ2-1 | TRBD2 | once | TRBV7-3 | TGTGCCAGCAGCCTCATAGCGGGGGGCTCCTACAATGAGCAGTTCTTC | CASSLIAGGSYNEQFF
TRBJ2-2 | TRBD2 | . | TRBV10-3 | TGTGCCATCAGTGAGTCCCCCCGTAGCGGGGGGGGCGGGAACACCGGGGAGCTGTTTTTT | CAISESPRSGGGGNTGELFF
TRBJ1-6 | TRBD1 | . | TRBV7-2 | TGTGCCAGCAGCCCAGGGGGCCGGACAGGGCGGAATTCACCCCTCCACTTT | CASSPGGRTGRNSPLHF
TRBJ1-2 | TRBD1 | once | TRBV30 | TGTGCCTGGAGTGTACCCGGGACAGGGGGCGATGGCTACACCTTC | CAWSVPGTGGDGYTF
TRBJ1-2 | TRBD1 | . | TRBV15 | TGTGCCACCAGCAGAGATCGGAGGACAGGGTCTGCACGTAATTCCTCTAACTATGGCTACACCTTC | CATSRDRRTGSARNSSNYGYTF
TRBJ2-1 | TRBD2 | . | TRBV30 | TGTGCCTGGATGAGCGGGAGGGTTAAAGGTGAGCAGTTCTTC | CAWMSGRVKGEQFF
TRBJ1-5 | . | . | TRBV7-8 | TGTGCCAGCAGCTCAAAACCTGGGTTCACGAATCAGCCCCAGCATTTT | CASSSKPGFTNQPQHF
TRBJ1-3 | . | many | TRBV7-9 | TGTGCCAGCAGCCCGGATCAGGGACCCTCTGGAAACACCATATATTTT | CASSPDQGPSGNTIYF
TRBJ2-3 | . | . | TRBV9 | TGTGCCAGCAGCCCCCCCGGGGTAGATACGCAGTATTTT | CASSPPGVDTQYF